These 16 T cell receptor beta chains were all obtained from the same sample, sequenced in a study of cytomegalovirus exposure and HLA in healthy donors. The study ran its PCR with 60 Vbeta and 13 Jbeta primers. TCRdb's table, derived via immunoSEQ multiplex PCR, lists solely in-frame clones and lacks some. The sample has roughly 100,000 clones, about 13% seen once. Sequenced input: PBMCs. These receptors all stem from a man aged 35 to 55 in good health and CMV-seropositive.

CDR3 sequence reads: CASSIVGTFEQFF. The CDR3 nucleotides are TGTGCCAGTAGTATAGTTGGGACTTTTGAGCAGTTCTTC. This rearrangement joins TRBV19 to TRBJ2-1, with D possibly matching TRBD2 (6 bases). Germline V gives CDR1 LNHDA, CDR2 SQIVND (reference sequence). With 1 base removed from V and 9 bases from J, the gap between germline ends came to 10 bases. The CDR3 runs 13 residues.

CDR3 sequence: CASSPSGGPYEQYF. CDR3 sequence (DNA): TGTGCCAGCAGCCCATCAGGCGGGCCTTACGAGCAGTACTTC. J is TRBJ2-7 and V is TRBV11-2; the D gene is possibly TRBD2 (5 bases). The CDR3 runs to 14 residues. Germline assignment: CDR1 SGHAT and CDR2 FQNNGV. Trimming cost V 5 bases and J 4 bases, with 15 bases left between them.

The rearrangement joins TRBV7-9 to TRBJ2-3, with 11 bases fitting TRBD2. The trim removed 5 bases at V and 2 bases at J, leaving 12 bases unmatched. CDR3 size: 18 residues. The germline CDR1 and CDR2 sequences are SEHNR and FQNEAQ (reference sequence). The CDR3 sequence is CASSRRTTSGAITDTQYF. CDR3 sequence (DNA): TGTGCCAGCAGCAGAAGAACGACTAGCGGGGCGATCACAGATACGCAGTATTTT.

This clone has a handful of counts. The V gene is TRBV4-3, the J gene TRBJ2-5; D might be TRBD2 (7 bases). CDR3 length equals 15 residues. Germline CDR1 is LGHNA and CDR2 is YSLEER. The germline V and J ends were trimmed by 1 base and 5 bases, with 14 bases remaining between them. For the CDR3, the DNA is TGCGCCAGCAGCCAAGCGGTCGGGGGGCGGGAGACCCAGTACTTC. As protein: CASSQAVGGRETQYF.

V usage is TRBV5-1 and J usage is TRBJ1-2, with 9 bases that match TRBD1. V was pared by 4 bases and J by 4 bases, with 5 bases of the junction left unmatched. CDR1 is SGHRS, CDR2 YFSETQ, per germline. This CDR3 comprises 14 residues. CDR3 residues: CASSPGTGSYGYTF. CDR3 nucleotides: TGCGCCAGCAGCCCAGGGACAGGGAGCTATGGCTACACCTTC.

This clone was detected a few times. The J gene is TRBJ1-2, the V gene TRBV6-5, with 7 bases lining up with TRBD1. The V gene's germline CDR1 is MNHEY and CDR2 SVGAGI. This CDR3 spans 15 amino acids. With 5 bases clipped from V and 5 bases from J, the junction kept 11 bases outside the gene matches. In DNA, the CDR3 is TGTGCCAGCAGTCCCTTCGGGACAGCCTCATATGGCTACACCTTC. It codes for CASSPFGTASYGYTF.

The sample holds a few counts of this clone. The chain recombines TRBV5-1 with TRBJ2-5; TRBD1 might be the D (6 bases). This CDR3 comprises 16 residues. Trimming pared 4 bases from V and 1 base from J, leaving 17 bases between. The V gene's germline CDR1 is SGHRS and CDR2 YFSETQ. The CDR3 loop is CASSLAGQFGQETQYF. In DNA form, the CDR3 reads TGCGCCAGCAGCCTCGCCGGACAGTTCGGCCAAGAGACCCAGTACTTC.

This clone was counted a few times. This chain connects TRBV7-8 to TRBJ1-4, with 10 nucleotides matching TRBD1. The length of the CDR3 is 14 residues. Germline values: CDR1 SGHVS, CDR2 FQNEAQ. V lost 5 bases, J lost 4 bases, and 1 base stayed unmatched. The CDR3 protein is CASSRDRGNEKLFF. The CDR3 DNA reads TGTGCCAGCAGCCGGGACAGGGGTAATGAAAAACTGTTTTTT.

In its sample, this clone was seen a few times. The V and J genes are TRBV19 and TRBJ1-5, with 11 nucleotides matching TRBD1. The CDR3 spans 18 residues. Germline V gene lookup returns CDR1 LNHDA and CDR2 SQIVND (reference sequence). The trim removed 6 bases at V and 6 bases at J, leaving 16 bases unmatched. Here the CDR3 DNA reads TGTGCCAGTAGCAAGGGTCTTTCAAGGACAGGGGGCCCTCAGCCCCAGCATTTT. Translation: CASSKGLSRTGGPQPQHF.

This chain uses TRBV30 with TRBJ2-3; 7 bases agree with TRBD1. The CDR3 extends over 13 amino acids. J gave up 4 bases and V 5 bases, and 6 bases lay outside the gene matches. Germline CDR1 reads GTSNPN; CDR2 reads SVGIG (reference sequence). CDR3 protein: CAWDREVADTQYF. In DNA form, the CDR3 reads TGTGCCTGGGACAGGGAAGTTGCAGATACGCAGTATTTT.

This clone has a handful of counts. The chain recombines TRBV7-9 with TRBJ2-1, with a weak D call TRBD1 (6 bases). This CDR3 region has 12 residues. V gave up 8 bases and J gave up 9 bases, with 14 bases separating them. The germline V gene encodes CDR1 SEHNR and CDR2 FQNEAQ (reference sequence). The CDR3, as DNA: TGTGCCAGCGGAGCAGGGGATTTTGAGCAGTTCTTC. Its translation is CASGAGDFEQFF.

The rearrangement joins TRBV7-6 to TRBJ2-1; 7 bases line up with TRBD2. There are 17 residues in the CDR3. Germline assignment: CDR1 SGHVS and CDR2 FNYEAQ. The V gene end was trimmed by 1 base and the J gene end by 4 bases; junction bases not matched to a gene: 10. The DNA of the CDR3 is TGTGCCAGCAGCTTAGGTGTCGGTGGGGGGGGATACAATGAGCAGTTCTTC. It translates to CASSLGVGGGGYNEQFF.

The chain has TRBV7-9 and TRBJ2-1; 7 bases are shared with TRBD2. The CDR3 spans 17 residues. CDR1 and CDR2 (germline): SEHNR, FQNEAQ (reference sequence). With V trimmed by 2 bases and J by 4 bases, 11 bases remained unmatched. The CDR3: CASSLPSRASGYNEQFF. The CDR3 DNA is TGTGCCAGCAGCTTACCCTCGAGGGCTAGCGGATACAATGAGCAGTTCTTC.

The chain links TRBV6-5 to TRBJ2-7; D gene ambiguous. CDR3 length: 13 residues. The ends were cut back, 11 bases at V and 3 bases at J, with 17 bases in the middle. Germline V gene lookup returns CDR1 MNHEY and CDR2 SVGAGI. CDR3 sequence reads: CAARGEQYYEQYF. CDR3 coding DNA: TGTGCCGCCCGAGGAGAGCAGTACTACGAGCAGTACTTC.

This chain links TRBV19 with TRBJ2-1; the D is unclear. Germline V gene sequence: CDR1 LNHDA, CDR2 SQIVND (reference sequence). The germline V and J ends were trimmed by 3 bases and 10 bases, with 13 bases remaining between them. The CDR3 sequence is 13 residues long. The CDR3 DNA follows: TGTGCCAGTAGTATTTCCCTGGAGTTCGAGCAGTTCTTC. Its protein is CASSISLEFEQFF.

Only a few counts were recorded for this clone. The chain is built from TRBV27 and TRBJ1-1; the D is unclear. CDR3 length equals 13 residues. The V gene's germline CDR1 is MNHEY and CDR2 SMNVEV (reference sequence). V was trimmed by 0 bases and J by 9 bases, leaving 11 bases between them. DNA for the CDR3: TGTGCCAGCAGTTTATCATCCCCGGGAAAAGCTTTCTTT. Protein: CASSLSSPGKAFF.